Each of the 21 T cell receptor beta chains below was sequenced from the same sample in a study of blood T cell repertoires in COVID-19. The method was immunoSEQ multiplex PCR; TCRdb's version includes in-frame clones alone and lacks a portion of them. The sample consists of under 300,000 clones, 75% to 90% of them appearing once. The sequenced sample consisted of peripheral blood. Source of these receptors: a woman aged 70-85 years with COVID-19, enrolled during active disease.

In this sample, this clone turned up once. The chain has TRBV21-1 and TRBJ1-5; the D call of TRBD1 is as the table states it, not checked on the DNA. TRBV21-1 is given as a pseudogene. This CDR3 has 13 amino acids. Here the CDR3 reads CASSGVRAQPQHF. CDR3 DNA sequence: TGTGCCAGCAGCGGGGTCAGGGCCCAGCCCCAGCATTTT.

The J gene is TRBJ2-3, the V gene TRBV7-2, with 10 bases that match TRBD2. The CDR3 runs to 14 residues. The V gene's germline CDR1 is SGHTA and CDR2 FQGNSA. The junction had 3 bases not matched to a gene; V was cut back by 5 bases and J by 4 bases. CDR3 sequence (DNA): TGTGCCAGCAGCACTAGCGGGGTTGCAGATACGCAGTATTTT. This gives the protein CASSTSGVADTQYF.

The CDR3 protein is CASSSRAGRGNTEAFF. The CDR3 DNA reads as TGTGCCAGCAGTTCGCGGGCGGGCAGGGGCAACACTGAAGCTTTCTTT. The rearrangement joins TRBV28 to TRBJ1-1, with a possible D match to TRBD1 (6 bases). The CDR3 has 16 amino acids. Trimming removed 4 bases at V and 2 bases at J, with 17 bases between. Germline loops: CDR1 MDHEN, CDR2 SYDVKM.

The chain has TRBV14 and TRBJ1-2, with 7 nucleotides matching TRBD1. Germline V gene lookup returns CDR1 SGHDN and CDR2 FVKESK. The CDR3 is made up of 16 amino acids. Trimming took 6 bases from V and 8 from J; bases not matched to a gene: 18. Written as DNA, the CDR3 is TGTGCCAGCAGTCATATCCTGGGGACAGTCGGACTCGGCTACACCTTC. Translating it yields CASSHILGTVGLGYTF.

The rearrangement joins TRBV2 to TRBJ1-2; D gene uncertain. The V gene lost 6 bases and the J gene lost 0 bases, with 14 bases spanning the gap. This CDR3 contains 15 residues. Germline-derived CDR1 and CDR2 are SNHLY and FYNNEI. DNA of the CDR3: TGTGCCAGCAGCCTCCGACAAATGGCTAACTATGGCTACACCTTC. Translated: CASSLRQMANYGYTF. The variable domain in full, completed from reference TRBV2 and TRBJ1-2, reads EPEVTQTPSHQVTQMGQEVILRCVPISNHLYFYWYRQILGQKVEFLVSFYNNEISEKSEIFDDQFSVERPDGSNFTLKIRSTKLEDSAMYFCASSLRQMANYGYTFGSGTRLTVV.

This chain links TRBV6-6 with TRBJ1-5; D perhaps matches TRBD1 (5 bases). V was trimmed by 7 bases and J by 11 bases, leaving 12 bases between them. Germline lookup yields CDR1 MNHNY and CDR2 SVGAGI (reference sequence). CDR3 length: 11 amino acids. For the CDR3, the DNA is TGTGCCAGCACTCTCCGGGGGGCCCAGCATTTT. It specifies CASTLRGAQHF.

The gene calls are TRBV4-1 and TRBJ1-1, with 7 bases fitting TRBD1. This CDR3 has 14 residues. The germline CDR1 and CDR2 sequences are MGHRA and YSYEKL. Trimming took 4 bases from V and 4 from J; bases not matched to a gene: 6. As DNA, the CDR3 is TGCGCCAGCAGCCGGATGACAGGGTTCACTGAAGCTTTCTTT. This gives the protein CASSRMTGFTEAFF.

This chain connects TRBV19 to TRBJ1-5; 10 bases match TRBD1. From germline, CDR1 is LNHDA and CDR2 SQIVND (reference sequence). This CDR3 is 16 amino acids long. With 2 bases clipped from V and 6 bases from J, the junction kept 7 bases outside the gene matches. CDR3 protein: CASSIRQGAVFQPQHF. CDR3 nucleotides: TGTGCCAGTAGTATAAGACAGGGGGCAGTTTTTCAGCCCCAGCATTTT.

The chain combines TRBV4-2 with TRBJ2-3, with a weak D call TRBD2 (6 bases). The CDR3 contains 15 residues. Deletions cut 4 bases from V and 5 bases from J, with 16 bases between. The germline V gene encodes CDR1 LGHNA and CDR2 YNFKEQ. CDR3 in DNA: TGTGCCAGCAGCCCCCGGACTACCGGTGGAGATACGCAGTATTTT. Protein product: CASSPRTTGGDTQYF.

V is TRBV2 and J is TRBJ2-7; a weak D match, TRBD1 (6 bases). CDR3 length equals 15 residues. V was clipped by 1 base and J by 2 bases, with 12 bases between them. CDR1 is SNHLY and CDR2 is FYNNEI in the germline V gene. The DNA of the CDR3 is TGTGCCAGCAGTGAAGGCCAGGGGATTACCTACGAGCAGTACTTC. Protein product: CASSEGQGITYEQYF.

This chain connects TRBV6-5 to TRBJ1-6, with TRBD1 identical over 8 bases. Germline V gives CDR1 MNHEY, CDR2 SVGAGI. After removal of 4 bases from V and 6 bases from J, the junction contained 8 bases not matched to a gene. CDR3 length: 16 residues. The CDR3 DNA is TGTGCCAGCAGTTCCCAGACAGGGGCAGTTAATTCACCCCTCCACTTT. It yields the protein CASSSQTGAVNSPLHF.

V and J are TRBV5-4 and TRBJ2-1; 7 bases are a match to TRBD1. Germline CDR1 reads SGHNT; CDR2 reads YYREEE (reference sequence). The V and J ends lost 4 bases and 2 bases, in that order; junction bases with no gene match: 9. The CDR3 spans 16 residues. The CDR3 here is CASSLTGMAPYNEQFF. DNA of the CDR3: TGTGCCAGCAGCCTGACAGGGATGGCCCCCTACAATGAGCAGTTCTTC. The whole variable domain, remainder taken from reference TRBV5-4 and TRBJ2-1, is ETGVTQSPTHLIKTRGQQVTLRCSSQSGHNTVSWYQQALGQGPQFIFQYYREEENGRGNFPPRFSGLQFPNYSSELNVNALELDDSALYLCASSLTGMAPYNEQFFGPGTRLTVL.

The chain uses TRBV12-3 or TRBV12-4 and TRBJ2-7, with TRBD2 matching over 7 bases. The CDR3 sequence is 13 residues long. J gave up 1 base and V 6 bases, and 3 bases lay outside the gene matches. DNA of the CDR3: TGTGCCAGCAGCTTTAGCGGGTCCTACGAGCAGTACTTC. It codes for CASSFSGSYEQYF.

This rearrangement joins TRBV14 to TRBJ2-1, with D possibly being TRBD2 (5 bases). The CDR3 has 13 residues. V dropped 6 bases and J dropped 8 bases, with 14 bases sitting between them. In germline, CDR1 is SGHDN, CDR2 FVKESK. CDR3 amino acids: CASSFPGGDEQFF. In DNA, the CDR3 is TGTGCCAGCAGTTTCCCAGGAGGAGATGAGCAGTTCTTC.

The genes are TRBV6-6 and TRBJ2-4; 7 positions agree with TRBD1. The CDR3 is 20 residues long. V trimming: 5 bases; J trimming: 8 bases; junction bases outside the gene matches: 27. Germline loops: CDR1 MNHNY, CDR2 SVGAGI (reference sequence). This chain's CDR3 is CASSHPTGPMQVGRKDIQYF. The CDR3 DNA reads TGTGCCAGCAGTCACCCGACAGGGCCTATGCAAGTTGGTCGGAAGGACATTCAGTACTTC.

This rearrangement joins TRBV3-1 (or the pseudogene TRBV3-2) to TRBJ2-2; D may be TRBD1 (5 bases). V lost 7 bases and J 7 bases, leaving 10 bases between the germline ends. CDR1 and CDR2 (germline): LGHDT, YNNKEL (reference sequence). The CDR3 has 12 residues. The CDR3 DNA reads as TGTGCCAGCAACCAGGGCCGCGGGGAGCTGTTTTTT. Translation gives CASNQGRGELFF.

The table lists this clone with a count of one. V gene TRBV19 combines with J gene TRBJ1-2; TRBD1 agrees at 7 bases. Germline CDR1 LNHDA, CDR2 SQIVND (reference sequence). This CDR3 comprises 14 residues. V shed 4 bases, J shed 4 bases, and the junction held 6 bases outside the gene matches. CDR3 loop: CASSTPGQTYGYTF. DNA of the CDR3: TGTGCCAGTAGTACCCCGGGACAGACCTATGGCTACACCTTC.

The rearrangement links TRBV30 to TRBJ1-2; D is uncertain. The V end lost 0 bases, the J end lost 4 bases, and 9 bases lay between the germline ends. The CDR3 covers 13 residues. Germline V lookup: CDR1 GTSNPN, CDR2 SVGIG (reference sequence). Here the CDR3 reads CAWSVQWVYGYTF. Written as DNA, the CDR3 is TGTGCCTGGAGTGTACAGTGGGTCTATGGCTACACCTTC.

The gene calls are TRBV27 and TRBJ2-1; no clear D. V was cut by 5 bases and J by 5 bases, with 10 bases left in between. CDR1 and CDR2 from the germline V gene are MNHEY and SMNVEV (reference sequence). The CDR3 contains 13 residues. CDR3 amino acids: CASSLSLNNEQFF. The CDR3 nucleotides are TGTGCCAGCAGTCTCTCCCTTAACAATGAGCAGTTCTTC.

V gene TRBV5-5 combines with J gene TRBJ2-3; D not certain. Per the germline V gene, CDR1 is SGHKS and CDR2 is YYEKEE (reference sequence). Between the trimmed V and J ends, which lost 2 bases and 6 bases, there was a span of 7 bases. This CDR3 is built from 12 residues. CDR3 nucleotides: TGTGCCAGCAGCTTCCAGGCGGATACGCAGTATTTT. Translation: CASSFQADTQYF.

Only one count was recorded for this clone. The chain has TRBV11-2 and TRBJ2-1, with 7 bases that match TRBD1. Germline V gene data show CDR1 as SGHAT and CDR2 as FQNNGV. The CDR3 consists of 15 residues. Trimming took 2 bases from V and 6 from J; bases not matched to a gene: 7. The CDR3 DNA follows: TGTGCCAGCAGCTTAACTAGGTCAGGGGGCAATGAGCAGTTCTTC. Translating gives CASSLTRSGGNEQFF.